This entry is about one TCR beta chain. The time point was: before trial treatment. Eligible patients had advanced solid tumors lacking tumor-infiltrating lymphocytes. This entry comes from a study of low-dose radiotherapy and immunotherapy resistance in tumors. Study in general: Each patient was administered nivolumab intravenously at 240 mg, which was a flat dose, every two weeks, along with intravenous ipilimumab at 1 mg/kg every six weeks. Cyclophosphamide was given intravenously at 200 mg/m2 every two weeks, and each dose came one day before radiation and immunotherapy.

Alpha and beta chains were covered, as first-strand cDNA relied on TRAV- and TRBV-specific primers. Both a constant-region primer and a V-primer adapter served to amplify TCRs across 15 to 25 PCR cycles. TCRdb reprocessed the reads via MiXCR and lists one record per CDR3 protein. The data contain 35,000 to 45,000 distinct CDR3 sequences, 25% to 40% of them seen just once; the ten biggest clones take up 3.7%. Trimming removed 3 bases from V and 2 bases from J, with 7 bases in between. The germline CDR1 and CDR2 sequences are SNHLY and FYNNEI. The CDR3 consists of 14 residues. The chain links TRBV2 to TRBJ2-2; no clear D. The sequencing used PBMCs, collected before treatment. The receptor was isolated from a male donor with gallbladder cancer. CDR3 loop: CASSDSFNTGELFF. In DNA form, the CDR3 reads TGTGCCAGCAGTGACTCCTTTAACACCGGGGAGCTGTTTTTT.